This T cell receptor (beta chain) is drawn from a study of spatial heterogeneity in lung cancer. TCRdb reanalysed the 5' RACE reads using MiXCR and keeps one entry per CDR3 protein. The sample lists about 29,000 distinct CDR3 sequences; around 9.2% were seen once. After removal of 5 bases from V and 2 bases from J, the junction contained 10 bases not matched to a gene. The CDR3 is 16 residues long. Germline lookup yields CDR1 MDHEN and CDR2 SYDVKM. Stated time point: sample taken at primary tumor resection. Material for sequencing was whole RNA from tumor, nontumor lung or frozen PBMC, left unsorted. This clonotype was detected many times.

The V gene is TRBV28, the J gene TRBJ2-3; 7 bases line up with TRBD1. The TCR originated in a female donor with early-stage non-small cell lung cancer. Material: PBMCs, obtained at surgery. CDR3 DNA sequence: TGTGCCAGCAGTCATGGGTGGGGACAGCACACAGATACGCAGTATTTT. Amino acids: CASSHGWGQHTDTQYF.